These 25 T cell receptor beta chains came from one sample sequenced in a study of OX40 agonist ivuxolimab in advanced cancers. Sequencing used immunoSEQ multiplex PCR; TCRdb keeps in-frame clones, though not all of them. The data hold about 15,000 clones, with around 70% observed a single time. The specimen comprised CD4+ or CD8+ T cells sorted from blood, sampled in a trial of the OX40 agonist ivuxolimab. These receptors were obtained from an adult with an advanced solid tumor such as melanoma, head and neck, liver or kidney cancer.

The CDR3 loop is CASTKEGVPETQYF. CDR3 in DNA: TGTGCCAGCACAAAGGAGGGAGTTCCCGAGACCCAGTACTTC. V is TRBV5-6 and J is TRBJ2-5; tentatively, D is TRBD2 (6 bases). The V and J ends lost 6 bases and 5 bases respectively, with 17 bases between them. CDR1 and CDR2 from the germline V gene are SGHDT and YYEEEE. The CDR3 length is 14 residues.

Here the CDR3 reads CASSLSLAGGADTQYF. The CDR3 DNA is TGTGCCAGCAGTTTATCGTTGGCGGGAGGCGCAGATACGCAGTATTTT. The rearrangement joins TRBV27 to TRBJ2-3, with TRBD2 identical over 8 bases. CDR1 is MNHEY, CDR2 SMNVEV, per germline (reference sequence). J lost 4 bases, V lost 0 bases, and 6 bases had no gene match. CDR3 size: 16 residues.

The chain employs TRBV6-5 and TRBJ2-1; D is unresolved. The CDR3 runs 11 residues. V shed 5 bases and J shed 9 bases, with 8 bases lying between them. Looked up from germline, CDR1 is MNHEY and CDR2 is SVGAGI. The CDR3 here is CASSEVGEQFF. The CDR3 DNA is TGTGCCAGCAGTGAAGTTGGTGAGCAGTTCTTC.

This clone came up once. The chain uses TRBV30 and TRBJ2-3; 9 bases are a match to TRBD2. The J segment lost 4 bases and the V segment lost 2 bases, leaving 7 bases of the junction unmatched. The length of the CDR3 is 15 residues. Germline loops: CDR1 GTSNPN, CDR2 SVGIG (reference sequence). The CDR3 nucleotides read TGTGCCTGGAGTAGCCAGGCGGGAGGGCCAGATACGCAGTATTTT. Translation gives CAWSSQAGGPDTQYF.

The rearrangement joins TRBV11-1 to TRBJ2-7; TRBD1 matches at 8 bases. Germline CDR1 is SGHAT and CDR2 is FQDESV (reference sequence). The CDR3 sequence is 16 residues long. V lost 5 bases and J lost 0; bases outside the gene matches: 9. The DNA of the CDR3 is TGTGCCAGCAGCCTAAGAGGACAGGGAAGCTCCTACGAGCAGTACTTC. Encoded protein: CASSLRGQGSSYEQYF.

This sequence joins TRBV4-2 and TRBJ1-2; D gene ambiguous. In germline, CDR1 is LGHNA, CDR2 YNFKEQ. The V gene lost 8 bases and the J gene lost 4 bases, with 11 bases spanning the gap. This CDR3 spans 12 amino acids. CDR3 sequence: CASQGSGYGYTF. The DNA for the CDR3 is TGTGCCAGCCAAGGGTCGGGCTATGGCTACACCTTC.

By proportion, this clone is medium-sized. V usage is TRBV13 and J usage is TRBJ2-2; D gene ambiguous. The CDR3 length is 16 residues. Germline lookup yields CDR1 PRHDT and CDR2 FYEKMQ (reference sequence). Trimming pared 1 base from V and 4 bases from J, leaving 13 bases between. This CDR3 reads CASSLEGRSGTGELFF. As DNA, the CDR3 is TGTGCCAGCAGCTTAGAAGGCAGGTCGGGCACCGGGGAGCTGTTTTTT.

This clone turned up a few times. The rearrangement links TRBV7-3 to TRBJ2-7, with a possible D match to TRBD1 (6 bases). This CDR3 is 12 amino acids long. From germline, CDR1 is SGHTA and CDR2 FQGTGA. The V end was cut by 5 bases, the J end by 5 bases, with 10 bases between. The CDR3 reads CASSHRDNEQYF. The CDR3 bases are TGTGCCAGCAGCCACCGGGACAACGAGCAGTACTTC.

This clone counts as medium-sized. This chain joins TRBV4-1 and TRBJ2-7, with D maybe TRBD2 (6 bases). The CDR3 length is 17 residues. The germline gives CDR1 MGHRA, CDR2 YSYEKL. V dropped 1 base and J dropped 3 bases, with 19 bases sitting between them. CDR3 bases: TGCGCCAGCAGCCAAGCTGGAGCGGGTCCCTTTTTCTACGAGCAGTACTTC. Protein sequence: CASSQAGAGPFFYEQYF.

This clone was recorded a few times. This chain links TRBV28 with TRBJ2-7, with TRBD2 matching over 8 bases. CDR3 length: 14 residues. The V segment lost 6 bases and the J segment 2 bases; nucleotides outside the gene matches: 6. The germline V gene encodes CDR1 MDHEN and CDR2 SYDVKM. The CDR3 loop reads CASRSGSGTYEQYF. DNA of the CDR3: TGTGCCAGCAGGAGCGGGAGTGGAACCTACGAGCAGTACTTC.

In regard to this clone: The sample holds other DNA sequences that translate to the same CDR3. The V gene is TRBV5-1, the J gene TRBJ2-7, with D possibly being TRBD2 (6 bases). Per the germline V gene, CDR1 is SGHRS and CDR2 is YFSETQ. The CDR3 extends over 14 amino acids. The ends were cut back, 0 bases at V and 2 bases at J, with 9 bases in the middle. The DNA of the CDR3 is TGCGCCAGCAGCTTGGCCGGGGGTACCTACGAGCAGTACTTC. Encoded protein: CASSLAGGTYEQYF. Full variable domain (missing parts from reference TRBV5-1 and TRBJ2-7): KAGVTQTPRYLIKTRGQQVTLSCSPISGHRSVSWYQQTPGQGLQFLFEYFSETQRNKGNFPGRFSGRQFSNSRSEMNVSTLELGDSALYLCASSLAGGTYEQYFGPGTRLTVT.

The rearrangement uses TRBV7-9 and TRBJ2-7, with 9 nucleotides matching TRBD2. The CDR3 consists of 18 residues. The germline V gene encodes CDR1 SEHNR and CDR2 FQNEAQ (reference sequence). V was clipped by 1 base and J by 2 bases; unmatched bases: 12. The DNA of the CDR3 is TGTGCCAGCAGCTTAGGGCCCATAGCGGGAGTCGGAACCTACGAGCAGTACTTC. This codes for CASSLGPIAGVGTYEQYF.

In its sample, this clone ranks as medium-sized. This chain uses TRBV7-6 with TRBJ1-2; D possibly corresponds to TRBD1 (5 bases). The CDR3 has 11 residues. Germline V CDR1 and CDR2: SGHVS, FNYEAQ. Trimming removed 5 bases at V and 10 bases at J, with 11 bases between. The CDR3 loop reads CASSGIRDYTF. CDR3 nucleotides: TGTGCCAGCAGCGGCATCAGGGACTACACCTTC.

V usage is TRBV10-2 and J usage is TRBJ2-5, with unresolved D. Germline V lookup: CDR1 WSHSY, CDR2 SAAADI. This CDR3 is 14 amino acids long. Trimming shortened V by 1 base and J by 1 base, and 7 bases separated the two germline ends. The CDR3 sequence is CASSELQVQETQYF. CDR3 nucleotide sequence: TGCGCCAGCAGTGAGTTGCAGGTCCAAGAGACCCAGTACTTC.

This clone was counted a single time. CDR3 region: CSVGTDGTQYF. The CDR3 DNA reads TGCAGCGTCGGGACAGATGGGACCCAGTACTTC. The chain recombines TRBV29-1 with TRBJ2-5; 7 nucleotides match TRBD1. The CDR3 runs 11 residues. CDR1 is SQVTM and CDR2 is ANQGSEA in the germline V gene. J lost 7 bases, V lost 6 bases, and 5 bases had no gene match.

This clone was detected a few times. This rearrangement joins TRBV11-3 to TRBJ1-2; no clear D gene. This CDR3 contains 14 residues. V lost 0 bases to trimming and J lost 3 bases, with 8 bases between them. From germline, CDR1 is SGHNT and CDR2 YENEEA. The CDR3: CASSLEFGDYGYTF. The CDR3 coding sequence is TGTGCCAGCAGCTTAGAATTTGGGGACTATGGCTACACCTTC.

This sequence joins TRBV29-1 and TRBJ2-5; 10 bases line up with TRBD2. The V gene's germline CDR1 is SQVTM and CDR2 ANQGSEA. The CDR3 is 13 amino acids. After removal of 4 bases from V and 4 bases from J, the junction contained 3 bases not matched to a gene. DNA of the CDR3: TGCAGCGTTGTTAGCGGGAGGTCAGAGACCCAGTACTTC. Amino acids: CSVVSGRSETQYF.

The chain recombines TRBV28 with TRBJ2-3, with D possibly TRBD1 on 5 matching bases. The CDR3 totals 15 residues. The V end lost 3 bases, the J end lost 7 bases, and 17 bases lay between the germline ends. Germline CDR1 MDHEN, CDR2 SYDVKM. The CDR3 reads CASSFFGQGVYTQYF. In DNA, the CDR3 is TGTGCCAGCAGTTTCTTCGGTCAGGGTGTATATACGCAGTATTTT.

The V gene is TRBV4-1, the J gene TRBJ1-5; D gene uncertain. The V and J ends lost 1 base and 6 bases respectively, with 7 bases between them. The CDR3 runs 13 residues. The germline gives CDR1 MGHRA, CDR2 YSYEKL. Here the CDR3 reads CASSQAVAQPQHF. CDR3 in DNA: TGCGCCAGCAGCCAAGCGGTGGCTCAGCCCCAGCATTTT.

The rearrangement links TRBV29-1 to TRBJ2-5; 8 bases fit TRBD2. The CDR3 runs to 14 residues. CDR1 is SQVTM and CDR2 is ANQGSEA in the germline V gene. Germline trimming cut 3 bases from V and 5 bases from J; bases unmatched to any gene: 8. The CDR3 DNA sequence: TGCAGCGTTGAGGGAGGGCTAGCGGGCGAGACCCAGTACTTC. This translates into CSVEGGLAGETQYF.

This clone has only a few counts. The V gene is TRBV10-3, the J gene TRBJ2-4; D is unresolved. V was pared by 2 bases and J by 7 bases, with 6 bases between. The germline V gene has CDR1 ENHRY and CDR2 SYGVKD. This CDR3 comprises 12 residues. CDR3 DNA: TGTGCCATCAGTGAGGATAAGAACATTCAGTACTTC. Residues: CAISEDKNIQYF.

The chain combines TRBV6-5 with TRBJ1-4, with 9 bases aligning to TRBD1. The V and J ends lost 5 bases and 8 bases, in that order; junction bases with no gene match: 3. This CDR3 contains 13 residues. Germline V CDR1 and CDR2: MNHEY, SVGAGI. This CDR3 reads CASSTGTGEKLFF. DNA for the CDR3: TGTGCCAGCAGTACAGGGACAGGGGAAAAACTGTTTTTT.

The gene calls are TRBV5-1 and TRBJ1-1; perhaps TRBD1 as D (5 bases). The CDR3 is 16 residues long. The V gene's germline CDR1 is SGHRS and CDR2 YFSETQ. Trimming removed 0 bases from V and 0 bases from J, with 12 bases in between. Here the CDR3 reads CASSLERGRLNTEAFF. The CDR3 nucleotides read TGCGCCAGCAGCTTGGAGCGGGGCAGACTGAACACTGAAGCTTTCTTT.

The chain carries TRBV5-6 and TRBJ2-7; TRBD2 is a possible D gene (5 bases). V was trimmed by 1 base and J by 3 bases, leaving 11 bases between them. Germline V lookup: CDR1 SGHDT, CDR2 YYEEEE. The CDR3 has 14 amino acids. The CDR3 bases are TGTGCCAGCAGCTTGACCGGGAAATACTACGAGCAGTACTTC. Residues: CASSLTGKYYEQYF.

The genes are TRBV5-4 and TRBJ1-3; the D is unclear. The CDR3 contains 15 residues. Germline V gene lookup returns CDR1 SGHNT and CDR2 YYREEE (reference sequence). V lost 4 bases and J 0 bases, leaving 11 bases between the germline ends. For the CDR3, the DNA is TGTGCCAGCAGCCGCGGACGGGACTCTGGAAACACCATATATTTT. It yields the protein CASSRGRDSGNTIYF. Full variable domain (outside the CDR3, taken from reference TRBV5-4 and TRBJ1-3): ETGVTQSPTHLIKTRGQQVTLRCSSQSGHNTVSWYQQALGQGPQFIFQYYREEENGRGNFPPRFSGLQFPNYSSELNVNALELDDSALYLCASSRGRDSGNTIYFGEGSWLTVV.